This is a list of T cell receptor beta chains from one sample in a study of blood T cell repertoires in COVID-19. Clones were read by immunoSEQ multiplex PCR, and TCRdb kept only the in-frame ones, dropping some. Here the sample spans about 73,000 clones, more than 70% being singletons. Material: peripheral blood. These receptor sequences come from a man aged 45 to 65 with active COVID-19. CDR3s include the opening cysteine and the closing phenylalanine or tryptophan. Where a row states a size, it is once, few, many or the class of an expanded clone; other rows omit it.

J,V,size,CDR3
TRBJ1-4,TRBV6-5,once,CASSFTGEKLFF
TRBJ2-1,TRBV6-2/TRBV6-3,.,CASSRLAGAGNEQFF
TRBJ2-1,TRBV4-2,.,CASSQDWREREQFF
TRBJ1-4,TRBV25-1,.,CASSVPQGSEKLFF
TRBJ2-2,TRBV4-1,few,CASSQPGQNTGELFF
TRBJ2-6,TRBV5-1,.,CASRTGAFSGANVLTF
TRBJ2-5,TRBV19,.,CVTTWGPRGTQYF
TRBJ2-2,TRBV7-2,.,CASSVHIGGAGELFF
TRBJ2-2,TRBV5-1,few,CASSLATGGTGELFF
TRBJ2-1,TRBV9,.,CASSDTSRGNEQFF
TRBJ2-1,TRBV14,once,CASSQNQGWEGEQFF
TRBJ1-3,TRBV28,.,CATKSGNTIYF
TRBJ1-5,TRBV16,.,CASSETRTGPQHF
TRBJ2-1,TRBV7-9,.,CASSSGLAGASSSYNEQFF
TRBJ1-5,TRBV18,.,CASSAGLSGNQPQHF
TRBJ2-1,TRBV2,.,CASTRDRITYNEQFF
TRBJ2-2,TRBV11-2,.,CASSLGLNTGELFF
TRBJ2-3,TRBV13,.,CASSSKTGTSGTDTQYF
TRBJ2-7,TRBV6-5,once,CASSSSGGVGGEQYF
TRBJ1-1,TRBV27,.,CASSFGQGMNTEAFF
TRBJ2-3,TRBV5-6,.,CASRQGTDTQYF
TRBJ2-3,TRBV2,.,CASQKDFSSTDTQYF
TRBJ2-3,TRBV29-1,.,CSVEGVGGATDTQYF
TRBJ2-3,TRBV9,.,CASSVAAGLAGGPDTQYF
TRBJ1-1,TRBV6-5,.,CASSSGVTEAFF
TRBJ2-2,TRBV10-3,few,CAIRALAGLGGGELFF
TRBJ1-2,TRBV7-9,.,CASSPQTLNYGYTF
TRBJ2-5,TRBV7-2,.,CASSLDPAAVETQYF
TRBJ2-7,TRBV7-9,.,CASSPSGSSKDYEQYF
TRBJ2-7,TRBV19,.,CASSMQGAGEQYF
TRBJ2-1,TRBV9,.,CASSVETGGTEQFF
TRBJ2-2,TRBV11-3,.,CASSEGLTDTGELFF
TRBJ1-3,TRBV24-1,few,CATSDFRGAIYF
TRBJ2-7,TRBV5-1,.,CASSPGAGGLSEQYF
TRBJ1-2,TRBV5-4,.,CASSLDRIQGGYTF
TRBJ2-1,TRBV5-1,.,CASKGLAGDNEQFF
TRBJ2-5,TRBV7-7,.,CASSMGAPFQETQYF
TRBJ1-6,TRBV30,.,CAGGSGTGYSPLHF
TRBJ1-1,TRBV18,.,CASSKQGEGTEAFF
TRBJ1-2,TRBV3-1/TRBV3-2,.,CASSRTPQGGYTF
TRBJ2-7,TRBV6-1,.,CASSETSAGAEEQYF
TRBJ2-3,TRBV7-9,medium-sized,CASSSGTSKERDTQYF